Below, 8 T cell receptor beta chains from the same sample are listed, as sequenced in a study of glioma-infiltrating T cells. TCR alpha and beta CDR3 regions were amplified from RNA using iRepertoire nested multiplex PCR. TCRdb passed the multiplex PCR reads through MiXCR, listing each CDR3 protein once. The data show roughly 200,000 distinct CDR3 sequences, with 25% to 35% seen just once and just over 20% held by the top ten. The sequenced sample was glioma tissue, nonneoplastic brain tissue, or PBMCs (not recorded which). All receptors derive from a human donor with low-grade glioma or glioblastoma, undergoing nonglioma brain surgery, or in good health (not recorded which).

The chain has TRBV6-1 and TRBJ2-1; 11 bases are a match to TRBD2. Per the germline V gene, CDR1 is MNHNS and CDR2 is SASEGT. With 2 bases clipped from V and 7 bases from J, the junction kept 4 bases outside the gene matches. The CDR3 is made up of 15 amino acids. CDR3 in DNA: TGTGCCAGCAGTGAACTAGCGGGAGGCAGGAATGAGCAGTTCTTC. Translating gives CASSELAGGRNEQFF.

V is TRBV5-1 and J is TRBJ1-1, with D unresolved. Trimming left V 0 bases short and J 5 bases short, with 8 bases between. The CDR3 is 13 amino acids. Germline loops: CDR1 SGHRS, CDR2 YFSETQ. CDR3 coding DNA: TGCGCCAGCAGCTTGGTTGGCAGTACTGAAGCTTTCTTT. Translated: CASSLVGSTEAFF.

This clonotype was observed many times. The J gene is TRBJ2-7, the V gene TRBV6-1; D tentatively reads TRBD1 or TRBD2 (7 bases each). This CDR3 is built from 14 residues. V dropped 6 bases and J dropped 2 bases, with 14 bases sitting between them. Germline CDR1 reads MNHNS; CDR2 reads SASEGT. The CDR3 is CASRPRGGTYEQYF. The CDR3 coding sequence is TGTGCCAGCAGGCCCAGGGGGGGAACCTACGAGCAGTACTTC.

This clonotype came up a few times. The DNA for the CDR3 is TGCGCCAGCAGCCTAACCGGGACTAGCGTTAATGAGCAGTTCTTC. Translated, it gives CASSLTGTSVNEQFF. The rearrangement links TRBV5-1 to TRBJ2-1, with 10 bases fitting TRBD2. CDR3 length: 15 residues. V lost 4 bases, J lost 7 bases, and 8 bases stayed unmatched. Per the germline V gene, CDR1 is SGHRS and CDR2 is YFSETQ. Filled out from reference TRBV5-1 and TRBJ2-1, the complete variable domain reads KAGVTQTPRYLIKTRGQQVTLSCSPISGHRSVSWYQQTPGQGLQFLFEYFSETQRNKGNFPGRFSGRQFSNSRSEMNVSTLELGDSALYLCASSLTGTSVNEQFFGPGTRLTVL.

As regards this clonotype: This may be a read error: a much more frequent sequence differs by one nucleotide. The chain carries TRBV28 and TRBJ2-5, with TRBD2 matching 11 bases. Germline V gene data show CDR1 as MDHEN and CDR2 as SYDVKM. The CDR3 length is 16 residues. The CDR3 is CASSLYLAGGWEIQYF. CDR3 coding DNA: TGTGCCAGCAGTTTATATCTAGCGGGAGGCTGGGAGATCCAGTACTTC.

This clonotype was recorded many times. This sequence joins TRBV20-1 and TRBJ2-6; D is uncertain. Germline assignment: CDR1 DFQATT and CDR2 SNEGSKA (reference sequence). The CDR3 runs 14 residues. V lost 0 bases to trimming and J lost 1 base, with 4 bases between them. CDR3 in DNA: TGCAGTGCTAGAGAGGGGTCTGGGGCCAACGTCCTGACTTTC. Translation gives CSAREGSGANVLTF.

The CDR3 bases are TGTGCCATCAGTGCCGCCCAGGGGAGCTCCTACGAGCAGTACTTC. This gives the protein CAISAAQGSSYEQYF. The chain combines TRBV10-3 with TRBJ2-7; possibly TRBD1 for D (6 bases). The germline V and J ends were trimmed by 4 bases and 0 bases, with 13 bases remaining between them. CDR3 size: 15 residues. CDR1 ENHRY and CDR2 SYGVKD come from the germline V gene.

This clonotype was observed many times. V and J are TRBV6-6 and TRBJ2-7; unclear D gene. Germline-derived CDR1 and CDR2 are MNHNY and SVGAGI (reference sequence). The ends were cut back, 2 bases at V and 3 bases at J, with 5 bases in the middle. The CDR3 runs to 12 residues. The CDR3: CASSYDGYEQYF. CDR3 coding DNA: TGTGCCAGCAGTTACGACGGCTACGAGCAGTACTTC.